This T cell receptor (beta chain) comes out of a study of Ad26.COV2.S vaccination and SARS-CoV-2 variants. Across the whole study: Each vaccinee took Ad26.COV2.S intramuscularly, once or twice 56 days apart.

The germline gives CDR1 SGHRS, CDR2 YFSETQ. The CDR3 is 14 residues long. V lost 7 bases to trimming and J lost 6 bases; unmatched junction nucleotides: 9. Assay used: immunoSEQ multiplex PCR; TCRdb lists only in-frame clones, some missing. The table has some 460,000 clones, around 89% seen once. Specified treatment: approximately 18 received Ad26.COV2.S at low or high dose, single or two shots; about 5 received placebo; per-sample allocation not given. At day 63 after the first vaccine or placebo injection, samples were drawn. Sequencing was performed on peripheral blood, taken in a trial of Ad26.COV2.S vaccine versus placebo. The chain carries TRBV5-1 and TRBJ2-1; 8 bases are a match to TRBD2. The TCR comes from a person between 18 and 65 years old who received the Ad26.COV2.S COVID-19 vaccine or a placebo. CDR3 amino acids: CASGELAGFNEQFF. CDR3 sequence (DNA): TGCGCCAGCGGGGAGCTAGCGGGCTTCAATGAGCAGTTCTTC.